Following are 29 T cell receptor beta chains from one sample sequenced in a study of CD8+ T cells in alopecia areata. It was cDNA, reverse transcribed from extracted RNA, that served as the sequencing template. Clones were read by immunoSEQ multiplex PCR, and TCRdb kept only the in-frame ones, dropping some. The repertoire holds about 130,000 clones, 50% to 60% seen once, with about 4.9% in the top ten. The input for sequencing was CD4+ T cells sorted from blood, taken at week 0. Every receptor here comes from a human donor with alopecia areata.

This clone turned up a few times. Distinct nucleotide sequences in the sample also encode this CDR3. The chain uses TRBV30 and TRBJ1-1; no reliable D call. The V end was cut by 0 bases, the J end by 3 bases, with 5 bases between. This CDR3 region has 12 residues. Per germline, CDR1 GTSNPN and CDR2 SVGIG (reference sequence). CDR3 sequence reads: CAWSVLDTEAFF. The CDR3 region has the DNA TGTGCCTGGAGTGTTTTGGACACTGAAGCTTTCTTT. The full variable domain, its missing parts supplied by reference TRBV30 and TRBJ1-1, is SQTIHQWPATLVQPVGSPLSLECTVEGTSNPNLYWYRQAAGRGLQLLFYSVGIGQISSEVPQNLSASRPQDRQFILSSKKLLLSDSGFYLCAWSVLDTEAFFGQGTRLTVV.

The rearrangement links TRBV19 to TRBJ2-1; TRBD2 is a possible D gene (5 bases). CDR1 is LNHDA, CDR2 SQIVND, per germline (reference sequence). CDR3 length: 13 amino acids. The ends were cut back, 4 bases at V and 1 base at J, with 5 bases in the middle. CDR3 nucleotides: TGTGCCAGTAGTAGCGGGTCCTACAATGAGCAGTTCTTC. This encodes CASSSGSYNEQFF.

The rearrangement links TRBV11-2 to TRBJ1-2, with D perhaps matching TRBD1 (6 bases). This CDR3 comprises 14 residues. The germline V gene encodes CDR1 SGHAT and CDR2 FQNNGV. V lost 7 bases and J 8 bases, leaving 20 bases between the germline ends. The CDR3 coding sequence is TGTGCCAGCACGACCACGGGGGCTGGAGGGGGCTACACCTTC. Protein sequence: CASTTTGAGGGYTF.

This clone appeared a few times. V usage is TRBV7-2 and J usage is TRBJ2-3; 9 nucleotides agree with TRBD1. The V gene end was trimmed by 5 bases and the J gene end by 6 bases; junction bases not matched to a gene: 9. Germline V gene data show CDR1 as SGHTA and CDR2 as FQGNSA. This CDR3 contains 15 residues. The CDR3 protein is CASSARDREEDTQYF. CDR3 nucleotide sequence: TGTGCCAGCAGCGCACGGGACAGGGAGGAGGATACGCAGTATTTT.

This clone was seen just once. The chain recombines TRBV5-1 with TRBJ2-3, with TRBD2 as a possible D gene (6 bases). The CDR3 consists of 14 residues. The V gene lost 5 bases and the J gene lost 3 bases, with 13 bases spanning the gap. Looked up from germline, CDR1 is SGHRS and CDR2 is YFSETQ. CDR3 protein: CASSTTSNTDTQYF. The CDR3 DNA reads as TGCGCCAGCAGTACGACTAGTAATACAGATACGCAGTATTTT.

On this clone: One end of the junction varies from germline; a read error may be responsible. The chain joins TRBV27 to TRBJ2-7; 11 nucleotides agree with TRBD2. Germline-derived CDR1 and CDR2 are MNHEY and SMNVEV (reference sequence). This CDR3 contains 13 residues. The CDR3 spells CASSSPSGGQDYF. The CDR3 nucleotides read TGTGCCAGCAGTTCTCCTAGCGGGGGGCAGGACTATTTC.

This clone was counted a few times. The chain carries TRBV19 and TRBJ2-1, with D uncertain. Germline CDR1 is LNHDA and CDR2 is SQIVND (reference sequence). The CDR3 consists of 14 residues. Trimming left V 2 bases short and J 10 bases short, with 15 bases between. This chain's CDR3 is CASSISSVQLEQFF. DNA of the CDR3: TGTGCCAGTAGTATAAGCTCAGTACAGTTGGAGCAGTTCTTC.

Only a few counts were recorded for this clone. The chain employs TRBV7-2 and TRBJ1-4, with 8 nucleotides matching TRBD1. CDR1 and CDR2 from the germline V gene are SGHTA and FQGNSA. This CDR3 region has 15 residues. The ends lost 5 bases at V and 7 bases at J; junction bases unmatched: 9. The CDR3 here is CASSRRQGPGEKLFF. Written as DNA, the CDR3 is TGTGCCAGCAGCAGAAGACAGGGGCCCGGTGAAAAACTGTTTTTT.

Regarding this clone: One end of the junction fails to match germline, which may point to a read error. The CDR3 is CASSIDLRGSGHF. CDR3 nucleotides: TGTGCCAGTAGTATAGATCTTCGGGGGTCAGGGCACTTC. The rearrangement links TRBV19 to TRBJ2-4; D possibly corresponds to TRBD2 (6 bases). The CDR3 has 13 residues. CDR1 LNHDA and CDR2 SQIVND come from the germline V gene (reference sequence).

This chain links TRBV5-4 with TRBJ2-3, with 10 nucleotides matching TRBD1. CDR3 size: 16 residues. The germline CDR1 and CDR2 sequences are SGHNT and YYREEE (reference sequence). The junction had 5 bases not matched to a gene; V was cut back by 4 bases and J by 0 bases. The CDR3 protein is CASSGGTGASTDTQYF. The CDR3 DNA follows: TGTGCCAGCAGCGGTGGGACAGGGGCTAGCACAGATACGCAGTATTTT.

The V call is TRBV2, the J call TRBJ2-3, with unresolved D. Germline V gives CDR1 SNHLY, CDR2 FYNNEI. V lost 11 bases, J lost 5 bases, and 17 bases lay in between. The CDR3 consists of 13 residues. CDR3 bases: TGTGCCTCCCCCCCCGGTCGTATAGATACGCAGTATTTT. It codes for CASPPGRIDTQYF.

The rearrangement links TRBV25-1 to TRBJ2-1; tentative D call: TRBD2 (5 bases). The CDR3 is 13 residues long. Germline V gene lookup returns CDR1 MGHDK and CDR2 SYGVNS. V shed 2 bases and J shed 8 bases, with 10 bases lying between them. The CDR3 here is CASSELGRDEQFF. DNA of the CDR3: TGTGCCAGCAGTGAACTAGGGCGGGATGAGCAGTTCTTC.

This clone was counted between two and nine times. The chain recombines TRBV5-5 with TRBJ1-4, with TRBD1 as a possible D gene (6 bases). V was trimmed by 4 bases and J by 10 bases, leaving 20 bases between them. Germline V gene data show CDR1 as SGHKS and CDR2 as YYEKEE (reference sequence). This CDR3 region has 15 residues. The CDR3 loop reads CASSGSGTLGGKLFF. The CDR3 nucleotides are TGTGCCAGCAGCGGGTCCGGGACACTTGGTGGAAAACTGTTTTTT.

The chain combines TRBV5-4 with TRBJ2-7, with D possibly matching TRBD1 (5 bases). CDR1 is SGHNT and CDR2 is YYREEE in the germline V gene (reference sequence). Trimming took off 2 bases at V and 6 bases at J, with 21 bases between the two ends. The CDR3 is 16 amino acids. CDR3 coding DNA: TGTGCCAGCAGCTTCCCCATGGGGCAAGGTTCCCGCGAGCAGTACTTC. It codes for CASSFPMGQGSREQYF. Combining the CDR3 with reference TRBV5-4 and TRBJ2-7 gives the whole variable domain ETGVTQSPTHLIKTRGQQVTLRCSSQSGHNTVSWYQQALGQGPQFIFQYYREEENGRGNFPPRFSGLQFPNYSSELNVNALELDDSALYLCASSFPMGQGSREQYFGPGTRLTVT.

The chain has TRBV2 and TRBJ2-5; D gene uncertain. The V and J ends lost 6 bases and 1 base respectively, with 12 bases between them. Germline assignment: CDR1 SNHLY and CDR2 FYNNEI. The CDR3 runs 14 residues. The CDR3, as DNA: TGTGCCAGCAGGAACAGCAAGGGCCAAGAGACCCAGTACTTC. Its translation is CASRNSKGQETQYF.

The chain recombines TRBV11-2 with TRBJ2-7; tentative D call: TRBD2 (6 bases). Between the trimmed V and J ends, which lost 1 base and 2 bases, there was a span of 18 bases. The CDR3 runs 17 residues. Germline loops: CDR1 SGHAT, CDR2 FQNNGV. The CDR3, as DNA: TGTGCCAGCAGCTTAGTTCAATGGGGGGACCGAGCCTACGAGCAGTACTTC. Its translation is CASSLVQWGDRAYEQYF.

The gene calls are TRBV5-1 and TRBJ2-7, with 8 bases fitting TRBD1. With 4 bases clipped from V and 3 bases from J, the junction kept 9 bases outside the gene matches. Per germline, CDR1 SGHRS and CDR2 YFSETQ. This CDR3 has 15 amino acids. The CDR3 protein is CASSKAQGAGYEQYF. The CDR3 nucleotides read TGCGCCAGCAGCAAAGCGCAGGGGGCCGGCTACGAGCAGTACTTC.

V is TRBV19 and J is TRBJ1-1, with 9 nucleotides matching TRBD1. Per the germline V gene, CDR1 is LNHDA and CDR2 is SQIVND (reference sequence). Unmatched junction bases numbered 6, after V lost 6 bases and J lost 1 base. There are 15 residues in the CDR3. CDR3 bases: TGTGCCAGTAGGGTACAGGGGGCCGCGAACACTGAAGCTTTCTTT. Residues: CASRVQGAANTEAFF.

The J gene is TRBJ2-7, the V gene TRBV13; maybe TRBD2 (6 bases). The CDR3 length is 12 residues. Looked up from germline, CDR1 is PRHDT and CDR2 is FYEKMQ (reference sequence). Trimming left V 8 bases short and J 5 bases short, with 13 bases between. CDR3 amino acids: CASGEAGDEQYF. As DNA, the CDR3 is TGTGCCAGCGGGGAAGCGGGCGACGAGCAGTACTTC.

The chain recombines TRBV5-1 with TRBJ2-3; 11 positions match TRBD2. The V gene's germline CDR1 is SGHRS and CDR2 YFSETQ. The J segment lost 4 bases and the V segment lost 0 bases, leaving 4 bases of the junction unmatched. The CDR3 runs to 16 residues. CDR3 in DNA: TGCGCCAGCAGCTTGGTAGCGGGGGGGCCCGCAGATACGCAGTATTTT. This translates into CASSLVAGGPADTQYF.

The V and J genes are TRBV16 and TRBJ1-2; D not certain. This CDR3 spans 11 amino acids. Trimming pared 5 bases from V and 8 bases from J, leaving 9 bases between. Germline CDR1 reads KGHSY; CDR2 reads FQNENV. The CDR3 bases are TGTGCCAGCAGCATAGAAATCGGCTACACCTTC. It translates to CASSIEIGYTF.

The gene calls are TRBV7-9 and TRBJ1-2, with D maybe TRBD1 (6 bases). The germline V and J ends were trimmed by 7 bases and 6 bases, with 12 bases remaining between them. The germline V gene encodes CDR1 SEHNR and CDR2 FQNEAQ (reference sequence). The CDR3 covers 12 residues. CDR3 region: CASNRDNHGYTF. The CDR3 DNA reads TGTGCCAGCAATAGGGACAATCATGGCTACACCTTC.

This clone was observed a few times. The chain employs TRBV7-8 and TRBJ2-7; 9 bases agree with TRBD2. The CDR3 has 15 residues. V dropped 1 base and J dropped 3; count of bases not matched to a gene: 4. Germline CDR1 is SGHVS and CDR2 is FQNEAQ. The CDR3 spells CASSLEAGGLYEQYF. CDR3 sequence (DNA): TGTGCCAGCAGCTTAGAGGCGGGAGGGCTCTACGAGCAGTACTTC.

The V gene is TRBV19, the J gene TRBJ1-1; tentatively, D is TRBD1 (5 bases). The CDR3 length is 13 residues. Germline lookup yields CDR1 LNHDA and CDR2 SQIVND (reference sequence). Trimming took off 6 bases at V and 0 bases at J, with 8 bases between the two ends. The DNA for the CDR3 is TGTGCCAGTAGGGAGACAGTGAACACTGAAGCTTTCTTT. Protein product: CASRETVNTEAFF.

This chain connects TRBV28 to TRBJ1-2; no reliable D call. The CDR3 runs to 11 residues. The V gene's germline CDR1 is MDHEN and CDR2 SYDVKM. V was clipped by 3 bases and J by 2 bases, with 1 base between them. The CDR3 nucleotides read TGTGCCAGCAGTTTGAACTATGGCTACACCTTC. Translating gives CASSLNYGYTF.

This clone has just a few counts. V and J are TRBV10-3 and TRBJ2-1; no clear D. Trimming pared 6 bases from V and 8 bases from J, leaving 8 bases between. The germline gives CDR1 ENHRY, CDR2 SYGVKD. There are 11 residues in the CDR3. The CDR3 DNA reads TGTGCCATCAGAGATTGGGATGAGCAGTTCTTC. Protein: CAIRDWDEQFF.

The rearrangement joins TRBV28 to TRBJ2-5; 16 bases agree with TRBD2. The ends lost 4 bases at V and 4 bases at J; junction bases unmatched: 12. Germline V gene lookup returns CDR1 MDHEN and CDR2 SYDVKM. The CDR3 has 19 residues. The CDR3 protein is CASSSPGLAGGFGRETQYF. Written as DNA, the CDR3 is TGTGCCAGCAGTTCGCCGGGACTAGCGGGAGGGTTTGGCCGAGAGACCCAGTACTTC.

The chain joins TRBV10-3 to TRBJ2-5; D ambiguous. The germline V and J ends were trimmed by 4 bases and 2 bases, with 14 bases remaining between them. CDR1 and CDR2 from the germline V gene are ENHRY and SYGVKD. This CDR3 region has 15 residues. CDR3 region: CAISVRPSLQETQYF. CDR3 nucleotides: TGTGCCATCAGTGTGAGACCCTCCCTACAAGAGACCCAGTACTTC.

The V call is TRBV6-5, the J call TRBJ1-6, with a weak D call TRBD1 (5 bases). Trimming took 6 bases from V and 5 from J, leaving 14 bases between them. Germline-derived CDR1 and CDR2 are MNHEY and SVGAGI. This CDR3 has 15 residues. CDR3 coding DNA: TGTGCCAGCAGCACTGGACACCCAGATAATTCACCCCTCCACTTT. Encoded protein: CASSTGHPDNSPLHF.